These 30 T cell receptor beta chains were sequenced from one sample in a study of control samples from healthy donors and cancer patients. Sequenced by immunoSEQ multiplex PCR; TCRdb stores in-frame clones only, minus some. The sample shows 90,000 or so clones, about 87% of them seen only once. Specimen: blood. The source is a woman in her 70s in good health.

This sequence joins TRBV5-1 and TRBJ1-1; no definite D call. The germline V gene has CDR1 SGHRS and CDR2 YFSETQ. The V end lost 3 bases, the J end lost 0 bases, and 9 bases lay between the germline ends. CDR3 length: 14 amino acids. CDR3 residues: CASSSDTLNTEAFF. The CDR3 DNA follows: TGCGCCAGCAGCTCAGACACGTTGAACACTGAAGCTTTCTTT.

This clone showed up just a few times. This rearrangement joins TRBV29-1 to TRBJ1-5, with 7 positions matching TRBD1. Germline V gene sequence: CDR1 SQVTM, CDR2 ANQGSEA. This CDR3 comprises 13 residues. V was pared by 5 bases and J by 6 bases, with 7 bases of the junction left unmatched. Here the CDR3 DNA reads TGCAGCGTTCTAGGGACAGTGGGTCAGCCCCAGCATTTT. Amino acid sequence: CSVLGTVGQPQHF.

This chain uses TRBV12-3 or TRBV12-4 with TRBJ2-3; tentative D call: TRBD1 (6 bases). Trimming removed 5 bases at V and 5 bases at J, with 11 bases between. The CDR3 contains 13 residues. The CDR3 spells CASSTYRVDTQYF. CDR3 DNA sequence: TGTGCCAGCAGTACCTACAGGGTAGATACGCAGTATTTT.

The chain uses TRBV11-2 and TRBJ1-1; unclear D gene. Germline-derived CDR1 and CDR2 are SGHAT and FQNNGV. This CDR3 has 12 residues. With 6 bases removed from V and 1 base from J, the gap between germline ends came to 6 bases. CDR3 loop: CASREQNTEAFF. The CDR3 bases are TGTGCCAGCAGGGAACAGAACACTGAAGCTTTCTTT.

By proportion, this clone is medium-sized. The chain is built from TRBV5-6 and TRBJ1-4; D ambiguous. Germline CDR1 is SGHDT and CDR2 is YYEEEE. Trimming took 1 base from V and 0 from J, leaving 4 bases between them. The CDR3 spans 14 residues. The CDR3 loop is CASSLIATNEKLFF. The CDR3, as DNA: TGTGCCAGCAGCTTGATAGCAACTAATGAAAAACTGTTTTTT.

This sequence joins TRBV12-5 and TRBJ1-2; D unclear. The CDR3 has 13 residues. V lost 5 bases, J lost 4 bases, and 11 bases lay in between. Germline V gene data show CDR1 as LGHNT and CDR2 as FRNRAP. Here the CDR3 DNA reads TGTGCTAGTGGTAACGGGATCCTCTATGGCTACACCTTC. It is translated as CASGNGILYGYTF.

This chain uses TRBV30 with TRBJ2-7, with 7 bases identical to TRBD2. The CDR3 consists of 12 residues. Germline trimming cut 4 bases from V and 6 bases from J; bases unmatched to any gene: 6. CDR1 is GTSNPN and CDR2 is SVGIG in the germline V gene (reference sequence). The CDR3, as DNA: TGTGCCTGGAACCGGGGAGGGTTCGAGCAGTACTTC. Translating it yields CAWNRGGFEQYF.

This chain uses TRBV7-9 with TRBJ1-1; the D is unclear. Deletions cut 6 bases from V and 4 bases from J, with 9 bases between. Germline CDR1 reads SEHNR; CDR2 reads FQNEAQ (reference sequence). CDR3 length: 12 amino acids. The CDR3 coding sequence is TGTGCCAGCAGTCCCGTGGGCACTGAAGCTTTCTTT. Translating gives CASSPVGTEAFF.

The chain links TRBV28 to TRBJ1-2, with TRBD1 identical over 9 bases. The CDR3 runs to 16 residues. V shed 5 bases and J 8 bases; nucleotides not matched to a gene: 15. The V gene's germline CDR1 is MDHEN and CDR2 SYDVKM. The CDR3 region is CASSAPGTGNAEGYTF. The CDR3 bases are TGTGCCAGCAGTGCTCCCGGGACAGGGAACGCCGAGGGCTACACCTTC.

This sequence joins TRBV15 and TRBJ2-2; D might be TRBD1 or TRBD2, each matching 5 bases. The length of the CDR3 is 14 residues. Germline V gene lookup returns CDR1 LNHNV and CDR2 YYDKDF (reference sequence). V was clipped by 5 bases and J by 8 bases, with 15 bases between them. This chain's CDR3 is CATSVRLEGGELFF. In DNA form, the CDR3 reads TGTGCCACCAGCGTTCGGCTCGAGGGGGGGGAGCTGTTTTTT. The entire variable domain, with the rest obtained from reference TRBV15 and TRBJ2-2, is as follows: DAMVIQNPRYQVTQFGKPVTLSCSQTLNHNVMYWYQQKSSQAPKLLFHYYDKDFNNEADTPDNFQSRRPNTSFCFLDIRSPGLGDTAMYLCATSVRLEGGELFFGEGSRLTVL.

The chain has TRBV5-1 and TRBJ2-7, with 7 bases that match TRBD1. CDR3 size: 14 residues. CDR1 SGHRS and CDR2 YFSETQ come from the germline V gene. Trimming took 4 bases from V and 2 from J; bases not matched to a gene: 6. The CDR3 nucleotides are TGCGCCAGCAGCGAAAAGGGACAGACCTACGAGCAGTACTTC. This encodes CASSEKGQTYEQYF.

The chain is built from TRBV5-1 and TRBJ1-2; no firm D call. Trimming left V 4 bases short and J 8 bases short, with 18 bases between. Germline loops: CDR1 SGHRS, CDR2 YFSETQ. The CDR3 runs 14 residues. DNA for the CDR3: TGCGCCAGCAGCCTGACGACCCCGCTTTTGGGCTACACCTTC. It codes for CASSLTTPLLGYTF.

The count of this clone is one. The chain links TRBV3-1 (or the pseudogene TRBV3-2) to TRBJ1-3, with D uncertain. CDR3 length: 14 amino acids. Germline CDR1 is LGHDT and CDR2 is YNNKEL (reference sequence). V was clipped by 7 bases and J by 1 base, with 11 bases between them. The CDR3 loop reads CASTVSRSGNTIYF. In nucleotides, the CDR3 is TGTGCCAGCACCGTGAGTCGTTCTGGAAACACCATATATTTT.

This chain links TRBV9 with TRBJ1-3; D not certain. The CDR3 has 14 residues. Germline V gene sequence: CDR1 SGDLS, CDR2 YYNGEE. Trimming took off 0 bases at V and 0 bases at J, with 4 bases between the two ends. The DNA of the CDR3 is TGTGCCAGCAGCGTAGATGACTCTGGAAACACCATATATTTT. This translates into CASSVDDSGNTIYF. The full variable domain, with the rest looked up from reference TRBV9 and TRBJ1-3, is DSGVTQTPKHLITATGQRVTLRCSPRSGDLSVYWYQQSLDQGLQFLIQYYNGEERAKGNILERFSAQQFPDLHSELNLSSLELGDSALYFCASSVDDSGNTIYFGEGSWLTVV.

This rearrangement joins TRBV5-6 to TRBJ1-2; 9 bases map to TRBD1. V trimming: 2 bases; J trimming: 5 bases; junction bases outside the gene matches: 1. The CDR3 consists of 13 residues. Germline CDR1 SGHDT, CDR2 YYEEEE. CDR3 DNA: TGTGCCAGCAGCTTTGACAGGGGGTATGGCTACACCTTC. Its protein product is CASSFDRGYGYTF.

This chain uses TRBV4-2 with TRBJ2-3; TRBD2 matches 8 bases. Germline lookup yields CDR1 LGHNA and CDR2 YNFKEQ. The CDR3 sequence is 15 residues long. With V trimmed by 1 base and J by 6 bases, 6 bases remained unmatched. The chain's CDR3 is CASSQVGGGLDTQYF. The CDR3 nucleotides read TGTGCCAGCAGCCAAGTCGGGGGGGGCCTCGATACGCAGTATTTT.

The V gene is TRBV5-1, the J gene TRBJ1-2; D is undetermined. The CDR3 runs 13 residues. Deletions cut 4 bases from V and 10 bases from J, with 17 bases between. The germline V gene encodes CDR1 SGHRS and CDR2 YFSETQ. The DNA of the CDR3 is TGCGCCAGCAGCCCTCCGTTGGAGCCAAACTACACCTTC. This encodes CASSPPLEPNYTF.

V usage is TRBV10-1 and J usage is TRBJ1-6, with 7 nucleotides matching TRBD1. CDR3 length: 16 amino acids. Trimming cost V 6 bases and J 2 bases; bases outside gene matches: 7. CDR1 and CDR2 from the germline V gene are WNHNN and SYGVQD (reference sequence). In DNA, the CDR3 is TGCGCCAGCAGCGAAACAGGGGTGACCTATAATTCACCCCTCCACTTT. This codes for CASSETGVTYNSPLHF.

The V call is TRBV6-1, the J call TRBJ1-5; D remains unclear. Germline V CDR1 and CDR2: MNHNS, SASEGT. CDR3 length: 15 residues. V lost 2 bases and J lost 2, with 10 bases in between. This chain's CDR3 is CASSEHRRGNQPQHF. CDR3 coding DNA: TGTGCCAGCAGTGAACACAGAAGGGGCAATCAGCCCCAGCATTTT.

In DNA, the CDR3 is TGTGCCAGCAGTGGACAGAAAAACTATGGCTACACCTTC. Its translation is CASSGQKNYGYTF. This chain uses TRBV25-1 with TRBJ1-2; TRBD1 might be the D (5 bases). V was shortened by 4 bases and J by 2 bases, with 8 bases between the two germline ends. The V gene's germline CDR1 is MGHDK and CDR2 SYGVNS. This CDR3 contains 13 residues.

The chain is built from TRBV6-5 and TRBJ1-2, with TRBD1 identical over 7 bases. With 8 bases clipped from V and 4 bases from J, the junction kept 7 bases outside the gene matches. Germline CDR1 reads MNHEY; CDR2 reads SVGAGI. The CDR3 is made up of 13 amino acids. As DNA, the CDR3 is TGTGCCAGCTTCAAACCAGGGGGCTATGGCTACACCTTC. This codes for CASFKPGGYGYTF.

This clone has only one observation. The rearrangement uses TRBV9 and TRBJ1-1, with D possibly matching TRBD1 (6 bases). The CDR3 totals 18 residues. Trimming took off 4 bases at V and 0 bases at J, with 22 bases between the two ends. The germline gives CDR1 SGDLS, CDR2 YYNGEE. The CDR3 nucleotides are TGTGCCAGCAGCCCCCAGATAAGGGGACATGGAGTGAACACTGAAGCTTTCTTT. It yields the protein CASSPQIRGHGVNTEAFF.

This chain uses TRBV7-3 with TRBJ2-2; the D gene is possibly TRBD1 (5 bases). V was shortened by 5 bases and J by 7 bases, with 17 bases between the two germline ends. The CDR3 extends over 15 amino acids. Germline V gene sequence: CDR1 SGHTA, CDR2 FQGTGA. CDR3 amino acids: CASSPTGASGGELFF. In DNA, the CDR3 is TGTGCCAGCAGCCCAACTGGGGCCTCGGGCGGGGAGCTGTTTTTT.

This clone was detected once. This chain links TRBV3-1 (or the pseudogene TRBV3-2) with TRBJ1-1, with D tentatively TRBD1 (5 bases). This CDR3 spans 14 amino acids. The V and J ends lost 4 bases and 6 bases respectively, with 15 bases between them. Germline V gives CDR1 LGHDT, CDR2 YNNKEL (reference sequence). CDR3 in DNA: TGTGCCAGCAGCCGAGGGACTGAGGCTTCTGAAGCTTTCTTT. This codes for CASSRGTEASEAFF.

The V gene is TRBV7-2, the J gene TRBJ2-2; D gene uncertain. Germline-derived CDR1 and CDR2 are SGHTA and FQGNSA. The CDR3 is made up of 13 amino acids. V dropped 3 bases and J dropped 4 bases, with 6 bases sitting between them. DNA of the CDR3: TGTGCCAGCAGCTTGGCCGCCACCGGGGAGCTGTTTTTT. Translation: CASSLAATGELFF.

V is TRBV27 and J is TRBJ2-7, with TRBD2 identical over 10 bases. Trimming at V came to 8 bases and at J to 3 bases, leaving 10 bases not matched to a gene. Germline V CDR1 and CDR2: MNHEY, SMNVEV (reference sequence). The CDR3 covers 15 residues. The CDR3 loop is CASGSGGALGYEQYF. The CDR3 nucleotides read TGTGCCAGCGGGAGCGGGGGGGCCTTGGGCTACGAGCAGTACTTC.

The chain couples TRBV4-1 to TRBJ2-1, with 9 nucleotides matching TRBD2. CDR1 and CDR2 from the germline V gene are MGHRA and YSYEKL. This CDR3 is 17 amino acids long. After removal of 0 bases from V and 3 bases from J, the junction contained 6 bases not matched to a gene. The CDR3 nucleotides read TGCGCCAGCAGCCAAGATGTCCCAGCGGGGGGCTACAATGAGCAGTTCTTC. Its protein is CASSQDVPAGGYNEQFF.

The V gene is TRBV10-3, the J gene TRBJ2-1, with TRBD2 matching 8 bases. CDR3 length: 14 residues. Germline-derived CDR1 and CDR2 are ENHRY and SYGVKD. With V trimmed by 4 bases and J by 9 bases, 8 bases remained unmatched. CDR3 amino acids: CAISVERESGEQFF. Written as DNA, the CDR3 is TGTGCCATCAGTGTTGAGCGGGAGAGTGGTGAGCAGTTCTTC.

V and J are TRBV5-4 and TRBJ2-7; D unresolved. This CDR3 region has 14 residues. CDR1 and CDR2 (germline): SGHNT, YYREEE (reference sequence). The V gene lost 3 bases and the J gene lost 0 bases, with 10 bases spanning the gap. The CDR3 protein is CASSSGGFSYEQYF. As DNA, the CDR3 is TGTGCCAGCAGCTCTGGCGGTTTCTCCTACGAGCAGTACTTC.

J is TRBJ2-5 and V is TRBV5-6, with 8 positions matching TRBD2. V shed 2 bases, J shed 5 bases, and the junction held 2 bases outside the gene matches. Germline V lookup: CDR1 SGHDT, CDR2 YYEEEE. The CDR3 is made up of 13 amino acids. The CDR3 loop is CASSFGGRETQYF. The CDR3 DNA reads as TGTGCCAGCAGCTTTGGCGGGAGGGAGACCCAGTACTTC.